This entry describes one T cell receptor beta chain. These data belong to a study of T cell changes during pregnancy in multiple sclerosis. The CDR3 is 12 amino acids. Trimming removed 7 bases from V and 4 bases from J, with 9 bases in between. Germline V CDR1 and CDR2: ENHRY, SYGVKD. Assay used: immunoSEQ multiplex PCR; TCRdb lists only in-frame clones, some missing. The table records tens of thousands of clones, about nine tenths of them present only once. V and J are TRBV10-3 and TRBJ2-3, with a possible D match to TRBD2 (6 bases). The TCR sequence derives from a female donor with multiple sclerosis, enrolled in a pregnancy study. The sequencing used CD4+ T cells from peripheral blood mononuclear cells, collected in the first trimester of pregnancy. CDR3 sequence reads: CAIKEGADTQYF. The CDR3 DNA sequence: TGTGCCATCAAGGAGGGCGCAGATACGCAGTATTTT.